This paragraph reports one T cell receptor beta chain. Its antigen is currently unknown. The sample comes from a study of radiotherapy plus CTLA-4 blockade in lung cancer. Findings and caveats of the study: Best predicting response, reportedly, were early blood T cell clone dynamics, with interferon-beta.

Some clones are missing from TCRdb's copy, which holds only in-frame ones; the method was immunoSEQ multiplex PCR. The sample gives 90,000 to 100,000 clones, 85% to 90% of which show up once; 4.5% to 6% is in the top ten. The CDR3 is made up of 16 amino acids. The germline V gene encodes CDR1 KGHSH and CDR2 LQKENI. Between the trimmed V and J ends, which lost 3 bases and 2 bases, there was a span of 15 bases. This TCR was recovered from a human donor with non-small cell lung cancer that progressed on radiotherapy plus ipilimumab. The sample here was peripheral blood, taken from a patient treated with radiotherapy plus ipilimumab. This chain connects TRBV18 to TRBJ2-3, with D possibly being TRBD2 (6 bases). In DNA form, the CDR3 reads TGTGCCAGCTCACCCGCGCTAGCGAGCACCACAGATACGCAGTATTTT. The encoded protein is CASSPALASTTDTQYF.